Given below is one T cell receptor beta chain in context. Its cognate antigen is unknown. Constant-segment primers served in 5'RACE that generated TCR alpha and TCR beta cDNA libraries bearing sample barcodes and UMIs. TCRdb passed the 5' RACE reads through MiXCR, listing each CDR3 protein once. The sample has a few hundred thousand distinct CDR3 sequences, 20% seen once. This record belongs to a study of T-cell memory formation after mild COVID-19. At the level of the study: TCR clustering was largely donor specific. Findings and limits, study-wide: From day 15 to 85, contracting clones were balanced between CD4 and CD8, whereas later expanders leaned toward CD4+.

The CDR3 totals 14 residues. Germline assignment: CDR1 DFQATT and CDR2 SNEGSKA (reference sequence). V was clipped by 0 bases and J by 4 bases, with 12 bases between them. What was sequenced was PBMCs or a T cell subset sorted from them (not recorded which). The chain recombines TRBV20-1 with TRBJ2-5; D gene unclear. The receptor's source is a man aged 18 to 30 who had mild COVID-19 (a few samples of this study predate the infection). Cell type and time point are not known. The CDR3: CSARDRIGRETQYF. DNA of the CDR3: TGCAGTGCTAGAGATAGGATCGGGCGAGAGACCCAGTACTTC.